Listed below are T cell receptor beta chains from one sample, sequenced in a study of CD8 T cells in ankylosing spondylitis. TCRdb re-called the 5' RACE reads with MiXCR, one entry per CDR3 protein. This table has under 250,000 distinct CDR3 sequences, about 30% appearing once. Material for sequencing was blood, either unsorted or a sorted T cell fraction (not recorded which). Receptor source: a male donor with ankylosing spondylitis or in good health (not recorded which). Both conserved end residues are part of each CDR3. Each record gives: D gene, J gene, CDR3 length, V gene, clone size, CDR3 DNA, CDR3 protein. The D gene is left open where the match is weak. A row's size may be missing; if present it is once, few, many or a size class.

d_call: TRBD2; j_call: TRBJ2-1; cdr3_length: 13; v_call: TRBV6-1; clone_size: -; cdr3_nt: TGTGCCAGCTCCAACGGGGGGGTCAATGAGCAGTTCTTC; cdr3_aa: CASSNGGVNEQFF
d_call: -; j_call: TRBJ1-1; cdr3_length: 14; v_call: TRBV5-5; clone_size: -; cdr3_nt: TGTGCCAGCAGCTTGTCACTCATGAACACTGAAGCTTTCTTT; cdr3_aa: CASSLSLMNTEAFF
d_call: -; j_call: TRBJ2-5; cdr3_length: 14; v_call: TRBV7-9; clone_size: many; cdr3_nt: TGTGCCAGCAGCTCAGGGGGACTCCAAGAGACCCAGTACTTC; cdr3_aa: CASSSGGLQETQYF
d_call: -; j_call: TRBJ2-7; cdr3_length: 14; v_call: TRBV11-1; clone_size: -; cdr3_nt: TGTGCCAGCAGCTTAGGAGGGGCCCTGGACGAGCAGTACTTC; cdr3_aa: CASSLGGALDEQYF
d_call: -; j_call: TRBJ2-7; cdr3_length: 13; v_call: TRBV5-1; clone_size: -; cdr3_nt: TGCGCCAGCAGCTTGGGAGGGGCAGGCCCCGAGTACTTC; cdr3_aa: CASSLGGAGPEYF
d_call: -; j_call: TRBJ1-1; cdr3_length: 14; v_call: TRBV12-3/TRBV12-4; clone_size: -; cdr3_nt: TGTGCCAGCAGTCCGAAGGGGGGTGGAACTGAAGCTTTCTTT; cdr3_aa: CASSPKGGGTEAFF
d_call: -; j_call: TRBJ2-7; cdr3_length: 15; v_call: TRBV6-1; clone_size: -; cdr3_nt: TGTGCCAGCAGCTCCCTGTCCGGGACAAGAGGGGAGCAGTACTTC; cdr3_aa: CASSSLSGTRGEQYF
d_call: TRBD1; j_call: TRBJ2-7; cdr3_length: 15; v_call: TRBV12-3/TRBV12-4; clone_size: -; cdr3_nt: TGTGCCAGCAGTCGGGACAGGGATGACTCCTACGAGCAGTACTTC; cdr3_aa: CASSRDRDDSYEQYF
d_call: -; j_call: TRBJ2-7; cdr3_length: 15; v_call: TRBV29-1; clone_size: few; cdr3_nt: TGCAGCGTTGAAGTTGGTGGACAGCGGTTTGACGAGCAGTACTTC; cdr3_aa: CSVEVGGQRFDEQYF
d_call: -; j_call: TRBJ2-7; cdr3_length: 12; v_call: TRBV12-3/TRBV12-4; clone_size: -; cdr3_nt: TGTGCCAGCAGTTTTCAGGCGTACGAGCAGTACTTC; cdr3_aa: CASSFQAYEQYF
d_call: -; j_call: TRBJ2-3; cdr3_length: 15; v_call: TRBV20-1; clone_size: -; cdr3_nt: TGCAGTGCTAGAGTTCAAGGCAGGGAGCCAGATACGCAGTATTTT; cdr3_aa: CSARVQGREPDTQYF
d_call: TRBD1; j_call: TRBJ2-5; cdr3_length: 14; v_call: TRBV6-5; clone_size: few; cdr3_nt: TGTGCCAGCAGTCACGACAGGGTTCCAGAGACCCAGTACTTC; cdr3_aa: CASSHDRVPETQYF
d_call: -; j_call: TRBJ2-7; cdr3_length: 14; v_call: TRBV20-1; clone_size: -; cdr3_nt: TGCAGTGCTAGAGATGTAGCACAGCGCTACGAGCAGTACTTC; cdr3_aa: CSARDVAQRYEQYF
d_call: TRBD2; j_call: TRBJ2-1; cdr3_length: 17; v_call: TRBV4-1; clone_size: -; cdr3_nt: TGCGCCAGCAGCCAGGTGACTAGCGGGGGGTCTCGGGGTGAGCAGTTCTTC; cdr3_aa: CASSQVTSGGSRGEQFF
d_call: TRBD1; j_call: TRBJ1-5; cdr3_length: 16; v_call: TRBV10-3; clone_size: few; cdr3_nt: TGTGCCATCAGTGCCGGGACAGAAGCTAGCAATCAGCCCCAGCATTTT; cdr3_aa: CAISAGTEASNQPQHF
d_call: TRBD2; j_call: TRBJ2-1; cdr3_length: 12; v_call: TRBV20-1; clone_size: -; cdr3_nt: TGCAGTGCTAGCCGAAAGCGGGGTGAGCAGTTCTTC; cdr3_aa: CSASRKRGEQFF
d_call: -; j_call: TRBJ2-2; cdr3_length: 12; v_call: TRBV6-5; clone_size: -; cdr3_nt: TGTGCCAGCAGTTACGGGGGCGGGGAGCTGTTTTTT; cdr3_aa: CASSYGGGELFF
d_call: -; j_call: TRBJ2-3; cdr3_length: 16; v_call: TRBV24-1; clone_size: -; cdr3_nt: TGTGCCACCAGTGATTTTTCGCACGGGGGCACAGATACGCAGTATTTT; cdr3_aa: CATSDFSHGGTDTQYF
d_call: TRBD1; j_call: TRBJ2-6; cdr3_length: 16; v_call: TRBV28; clone_size: -; cdr3_nt: TGTGCCATTTTTGGGACAGAAGGGCCTGGGGCCAACGTCCTGACTTTC; cdr3_aa: CAIFGTEGPGANVLTF
d_call: -; j_call: TRBJ2-3; cdr3_length: 17; v_call: TRBV14; clone_size: -; cdr3_nt: TGTGCCAGCAGCCCGAAAGAAGACAGTCTGGGCACAGATACGCAGTATTTT; cdr3_aa: CASSPKEDSLGTDTQYF
d_call: TRBD2; j_call: TRBJ2-5; cdr3_length: 14; v_call: TRBV5-1; clone_size: -; cdr3_nt: TGCGCCAGCAGCCCGACTAGCCCTCAAGAGACCCAGTACTTC; cdr3_aa: CASSPTSPQETQYF
d_call: TRBD1; j_call: TRBJ2-5; cdr3_length: 13; v_call: TRBV20-1; clone_size: many; cdr3_nt: TGCAGTGCTCCGGACAGGACAGAAGAGACCCAGTACTTC; cdr3_aa: CSAPDRTEETQYF
d_call: TRBD1; j_call: TRBJ1-3; cdr3_length: 17; v_call: TRBV20-1; clone_size: -; cdr3_nt: TGCAGTGCTAGAGATGCCCGACAGGGGGCCTCTGGAAACACCATATATTTT; cdr3_aa: CSARDARQGASGNTIYF
d_call: TRBD1; j_call: TRBJ2-1; cdr3_length: 12; v_call: TRBV29-1; clone_size: few; cdr3_nt: TGCAGCGTGGACAGGGCCGACAATGAGCAGTTCTTC; cdr3_aa: CSVDRADNEQFF
d_call: -; j_call: TRBJ1-1; cdr3_length: 21; v_call: TRBV3-1; clone_size: few; cdr3_nt: TGTGCCAGCAGCCAACCTCGTATAGGGGGGGACGGAGGTTATGATGACACTGAAGCTTTCTTT; cdr3_aa: CASSQPRIGGDGGYDDTEAFF
d_call: TRBD1; j_call: TRBJ2-3; cdr3_length: 14; v_call: TRBV12-3/TRBV12-4; clone_size: few; cdr3_nt: TGTGCCAGCAGCTTGGGACAGACAGGGGATACGCAGTATTTT; cdr3_aa: CASSLGQTGDTQYF
d_call: -; j_call: TRBJ2-3; cdr3_length: 16; v_call: TRBV29-1; clone_size: -; cdr3_nt: TGCAGCGTTGAAGATCCAGCGCTCATGGGGGGAGATACGCAGTATTTT; cdr3_aa: CSVEDPALMGGDTQYF
d_call: -; j_call: TRBJ2-3; cdr3_length: 14; v_call: TRBV6-4; clone_size: -; cdr3_nt: TGTGCCAGCCGAGGGGACCGCATGACAGATACGCAGTATTTT; cdr3_aa: CASRGDRMTDTQYF
d_call: -; j_call: TRBJ2-5; cdr3_length: 13; v_call: TRBV18; clone_size: -; cdr3_nt: TGTGCCAGCTCACCGGAACGCGGGGAGACCCAGTACTTC; cdr3_aa: CASSPERGETQYF
d_call: -; j_call: TRBJ1-4; cdr3_length: 15; v_call: TRBV20-1; clone_size: -; cdr3_nt: TGCAGTGCTAGAAGCTTGGGGACAACTAATGAAAAACTGTTTTTT; cdr3_aa: CSARSLGTTNEKLFF
d_call: -; j_call: TRBJ2-5; cdr3_length: 13; v_call: TRBV20-1; clone_size: -; cdr3_nt: TGCAGTGCTAGGCCAACCCGGTGGCAGACCCAGTACTTC; cdr3_aa: CSARPTRWQTQYF
d_call: TRBD1; j_call: TRBJ1-6; cdr3_length: 16; v_call: TRBV14; clone_size: -; cdr3_nt: TGTGCCAGCAGCCCCCGACAGGGTGTCTATAATTCACCCCTCCACTTT; cdr3_aa: CASSPRQGVYNSPLHF
d_call: -; j_call: TRBJ2-5; cdr3_length: 13; v_call: TRBV20-1; clone_size: few; cdr3_nt: TGCAGTGCTCGTACAGAGTACCAAGAGACCCAGTACTTC; cdr3_aa: CSARTEYQETQYF
d_call: TRBD1; j_call: TRBJ2-1; cdr3_length: 13; v_call: TRBV20-1; clone_size: -; cdr3_nt: TGCAGTGCTAACTACCCCGGACAGGGGGGGCAGTTCTTC; cdr3_aa: CSANYPGQGGQFF
d_call: TRBD1; j_call: TRBJ2-1; cdr3_length: 15; v_call: TRBV20-1; clone_size: few; cdr3_nt: TGCAGTGCTAGACCTACCCAGGGGGCAGGTAATGAGCAGTTCTTC; cdr3_aa: CSARPTQGAGNEQFF
d_call: -; j_call: TRBJ2-7; cdr3_length: 13; v_call: TRBV7-9; clone_size: -; cdr3_nt: TGTGCCAGCAGCCCCATTGCAGGGTACGAGCAGTACTTC; cdr3_aa: CASSPIAGYEQYF
d_call: -; j_call: TRBJ2-1; cdr3_length: 13; v_call: TRBV7-2; clone_size: -; cdr3_nt: TGTGCCAGCAGCTCTTCCCCAGGGTTTGAGCAGTTCTTC; cdr3_aa: CASSSSPGFEQFF
d_call: TRBD1; j_call: TRBJ1-1; cdr3_length: 18; v_call: TRBV6-1; clone_size: -; cdr3_nt: TGTGCCAGCACAGAGCGGACAGGGGTTTTTGCTTTGGACACTGAAGCTTTCTTT; cdr3_aa: CASTERTGVFALDTEAFF
d_call: TRBD2; j_call: TRBJ2-7; cdr3_length: 16; v_call: TRBV9; clone_size: -; cdr3_nt: TGTGCCAGCAGCGATGCCGGGACTAGCGGGGGCTACGAGCAGTACTTC; cdr3_aa: CASSDAGTSGGYEQYF
d_call: TRBD1; j_call: TRBJ2-7; cdr3_length: 15; v_call: TRBV5-6; clone_size: few; cdr3_nt: TGTGCCAGCAGCTTGATACAGGGGCGGCGCTACGAGCAGTACTTC; cdr3_aa: CASSLIQGRRYEQYF
d_call: -; j_call: TRBJ2-5; cdr3_length: 13; v_call: TRBV5-1; clone_size: -; cdr3_nt: TGCGCCAGCCCCGGGACACCCGAAGAGACCCAGTACTTC; cdr3_aa: CASPGTPEETQYF
d_call: -; j_call: TRBJ2-3; cdr3_length: 15; v_call: TRBV7-2; clone_size: few; cdr3_nt: TGTGCCAGCAGCTTAGGCGGCAGGGCGATAGATACGCAGTATTTT; cdr3_aa: CASSLGGRAIDTQYF
d_call: -; j_call: TRBJ2-1; cdr3_length: 14; v_call: TRBV20-1; clone_size: few; cdr3_nt: TGCAGTGCTAGAGGGGAAAGGGATGACAATGAGCAGTTCTTC; cdr3_aa: CSARGERDDNEQFF
d_call: -; j_call: TRBJ2-3; cdr3_length: 12; v_call: TRBV18; clone_size: -; cdr3_nt: TGTGCCAGCTTATCCCAGGCAGATACGCAGTATTTT; cdr3_aa: CASLSQADTQYF
d_call: -; j_call: TRBJ1-3; cdr3_length: 11; v_call: TRBV7-8; clone_size: -; cdr3_nt: TGTGCCAGCAGCCGTAATCAGGAAATATATTTT; cdr3_aa: CASSRNQEIYF
d_call: TRBD1; j_call: TRBJ2-7; cdr3_length: 15; v_call: TRBV20-1; clone_size: medium-sized; cdr3_nt: TGCAGTGCTGAGACAGGGACCGCAAAGCCTCCCGAGCAGTACTTC; cdr3_aa: CSAETGTAKPPEQYF
d_call: -; j_call: TRBJ2-1; cdr3_length: 15; v_call: TRBV5-5; clone_size: -; cdr3_nt: TGTGCCAGCAGCTTTCGTGAGAGCTCCTACAATGAGCAGTTCTTC; cdr3_aa: CASSFRESSYNEQFF
d_call: -; j_call: TRBJ2-7; cdr3_length: 12; v_call: TRBV20-1; clone_size: few; cdr3_nt: TGCAGTGATCAAGGGATCTCCTACGAGCAGTACTTC; cdr3_aa: CSDQGISYEQYF
d_call: -; j_call: TRBJ2-1; cdr3_length: 13; v_call: TRBV4-1; clone_size: -; cdr3_nt: TGCGCCAGCAGCCGGAGTCCATACAATGAGCAGTTCTTC; cdr3_aa: CASSRSPYNEQFF
d_call: -; j_call: TRBJ2-3; cdr3_length: 14; v_call: TRBV20-1; clone_size: -; cdr3_nt: TGCAGTGCCGCGAGGACAAGGGGCACAGATACGCAGTATTTT; cdr3_aa: CSAARTRGTDTQYF
d_call: TRBD2; j_call: TRBJ2-1; cdr3_length: 11; v_call: TRBV27; clone_size: few; cdr3_nt: TGTGCCGCCGGGGGGGACAATGAGCAGTTCTTC; cdr3_aa: CAAGGDNEQFF
d_call: -; j_call: TRBJ2-5; cdr3_length: 15; v_call: TRBV20-1; clone_size: -; cdr3_nt: TGCAGTGCTAGAGATGGGGACCGCCACCAAGAGACCCAGTACTTC; cdr3_aa: CSARDGDRHQETQYF
d_call: TRBD2; j_call: TRBJ2-3; cdr3_length: 18; v_call: TRBV28; clone_size: -; cdr3_nt: TGTGCCAGCACCACCTCGGGGCTAGCGGGGGGGCAGGTAGATACGCAGTATTTT; cdr3_aa: CASTTSGLAGGQVDTQYF
d_call: TRBD1; j_call: TRBJ1-4; cdr3_length: 16; v_call: TRBV11-2; clone_size: -; cdr3_nt: TGTGCCAGCAGCGTCGGACAGGCCCGGTTAAGTGAAAAACTGTTTTTT; cdr3_aa: CASSVGQARLSEKLFF
d_call: -; j_call: TRBJ2-5; cdr3_length: 14; v_call: TRBV12-3/TRBV12-4; clone_size: -; cdr3_nt: TGTGCCAGCAGCTTTTTCCGCTCAGGCGGGACCCAGTACTTC; cdr3_aa: CASSFFRSGGTQYF